Presented here are 18 T cell receptor beta chains from one specimen sequenced in a study of blood T cells in healthy people across ages. Combining a sample-barcoded 5' primer with a J-beta primer mix, a second PCR ran for about 6 to 11 cycles. TCRdb fed the 5' RACE reads into MiXCR, producing one record per CDR3 protein. This sample has around 970,000 distinct CDR3 sequences, with roughly 51% found just once. The sample comprised blood. The receptors here all came from a woman aged 60-70 years in good health.

This clonotype was seen a handful of times. This rearrangement joins TRBV25-1 to TRBJ2-3; D remains unclear. CDR1 is MGHDK and CDR2 is SYGVNS in the germline V gene. V was cut by 5 bases and J by 6 bases, with 12 bases left in between. CDR3 length: 13 residues. CDR3 nucleotide sequence: TGTGCCAGCAGTCGACCCGGATTTGATACGCAGTATTTT. It codes for CASSRPGFDTQYF. Looking up the rest from reference TRBV25-1 and TRBJ2-3 gives the full variable domain: EADIYQTPRYLVIGTGKKITLECSQTMGHDKMYWYQQDPGMELHLIHYSYGVNSTEKGDLSSESTVSRIRTEHFPLTLESARPSHTSQYLCASSRPGFDTQYFGPGTRLTVL.

This clonotype turned up a few times. The gene calls are TRBV3-1 and TRBJ1-2, with D possibly TRBD1 on 5 matching bases. CDR1 is LGHDT and CDR2 is YNNKEL in the germline V gene (reference sequence). Trimming cost V 4 bases and J 0 bases, with 9 bases left between them. The CDR3 contains 14 residues. This CDR3 reads CASSRGSANYGYTF. CDR3 bases: TGTGCCAGCAGCCGGGGCTCGGCTAACTATGGCTACACCTTC.

This chain joins TRBV20-1 and TRBJ2-3, with a weak D call TRBD2 (6 bases). The CDR3 extends over 16 amino acids. V shed 3 bases and J shed 2 bases, with 18 bases lying between them. Germline CDR1 DFQATT, CDR2 SNEGSKA (reference sequence). The CDR3 protein is CSARGGRQSLTDTQYF. Here the CDR3 DNA reads TGCAGTGCTAGGGGGGGAAGGCAGTCGCTCACAGATACGCAGTATTTT.

This clonotype showed up just a few times. The genes are TRBV27 and TRBJ2-3; 10 bases line up with TRBD2. After removal of 6 bases from V and 0 bases from J, the junction contained 9 bases not matched to a gene. The CDR3 loop spans 17 amino acids. Per germline, CDR1 MNHEY and CDR2 SMNVEV (reference sequence). The CDR3 loop is CASRLGVAGGSTDTQYF. For the CDR3, the DNA is TGTGCCAGCAGGTTAGGGGTAGCGGGAGGAAGCACAGATACGCAGTATTTT.

The CDR3 sequence: CSAGPSEKLFF. CDR3 DNA sequence: TGCAGTGCTGGGCCGAGTGAAAAACTGTTTTTT. The chain is built from TRBV20-1 and TRBJ1-4, with D unclear. The CDR3 length is 11 residues. The germline V and J ends were trimmed by 5 bases and 7 bases, with 8 bases remaining between them. Per the germline V gene, CDR1 is DFQATT and CDR2 is SNEGSKA (reference sequence).

V usage is TRBV9 and J usage is TRBJ2-3; D is unresolved. The CDR3 has 18 residues. V was clipped by 0 bases and J by 4 bases, with 21 bases between them. Per the germline V gene, CDR1 is SGDLS and CDR2 is YYNGEE. Here the CDR3 reads CASSVDPSLTIRADTQYF. The CDR3, as DNA: TGTGCCAGCAGCGTAGATCCCTCATTAACTATCCGCGCAGATACGCAGTATTTT.

The chain is built from TRBV20-1 and TRBJ2-1, with unresolved D. V lost 1 base and J 3 bases, leaving 19 bases between the germline ends. The length of the CDR3 is 17 residues. Germline CDR1 reads DFQATT; CDR2 reads SNEGSKA (reference sequence). CDR3 in DNA: TGCAGTGCTAGAGCAAAAAACGGGCAGACCCTCTACAATGAGCAGTTCTTC. Translation gives CSARAKNGQTLYNEQFF.

The rearrangement uses TRBV4-2 and TRBJ1-5; D is perhaps TRBD1 (5 bases). The V and J ends lost 4 bases and 4 bases respectively, with 23 bases between them. The CDR3 contains 18 residues. Germline V gene lookup returns CDR1 LGHNA and CDR2 YNFKEQ. Written as DNA, the CDR3 is TGTGCCAGCAGCCGCTCGACTGTTAGGGGCTGGGAGAATCAGCCCCAGCATTTT. Encoded protein: CASSRSTVRGWENQPQHF.

The chain recombines TRBV7-4 with TRBJ2-1, with D tentatively TRBD1 or TRBD2 (5 bases each). CDR1 and CDR2 from the germline V gene are SGHVT and SQSDAQ. V lost 1 base and J 4 bases, leaving 20 bases between the germline ends. CDR3 length equals 18 residues. CDR3 sequence reads: CASSLVGRWGPGYNEQFF. In nucleotides, the CDR3 is TGTGCCAGCAGCTTAGTAGGCCGCTGGGGCCCGGGATACAATGAGCAGTTCTTC.

The sample holds a few counts of this clonotype. This rearrangement joins TRBV9 to TRBJ2-6; D gene ambiguous. Per the germline V gene, CDR1 is SGDLS and CDR2 is YYNGEE. This CDR3 comprises 18 residues. The V and J ends lost 3 bases and 0 bases respectively, with 16 bases between them. CDR3 amino acids: CASSAGPILRSGANVLTF. CDR3 DNA: TGTGCCAGCAGCGCGGGTCCGATTTTACGCTCTGGGGCCAACGTCCTGACTTTC.

This chain connects TRBV20-1 to TRBJ1-2; D is uncertain. The V gene's germline CDR1 is DFQATT and CDR2 SNEGSKA (reference sequence). The CDR3 runs to 13 residues. Trimming took 5 bases from V and 4 from J, leaving 14 bases between them. The CDR3, as DNA: TGCAGTGCTGGGCAGCCGGCGGGCTATGGCTACACCTTC. This gives the protein CSAGQPAGYGYTF.

The chain links TRBV20-1 to TRBJ1-4, with TRBD1 as a possible D gene (6 bases). This CDR3 has 14 residues. Germline V gene data show CDR1 as DFQATT and CDR2 as SNEGSKA (reference sequence). The germline V and J ends were trimmed by 6 bases and 8 bases, with 19 bases remaining between them. The CDR3 bases are TGCAGTGCAAGGGACACTCAATTAGGGGAAAAACTGTTTTTT. This sequence encodes CSARDTQLGEKLFF.

In its sample, this clonotype was seen once. The DNA of the CDR3 is TGTGCCACCAGTGGGCAGTTCTTC. Residues: CATSGQFF. The chain recombines TRBV24-1 with TRBJ2-1; D gene unclear. CDR1 KGHDR and CDR2 SFDVKD come from the germline V gene. V was shortened by 5 bases and J by 12 bases, with 1 base between the two germline ends. This CDR3 contains 8 residues.

The sample holds a few counts of this clonotype. This chain uses TRBV27 with TRBJ1-2, with 7 bases identical to TRBD1. The CDR3 length is 13 residues. In germline, CDR1 is MNHEY, CDR2 SMNVEV (reference sequence). With V trimmed by 5 bases and J by 8 bases, 8 bases remained unmatched. CDR3 in DNA: TGTGCCAGCAGTATCCGACAGGGTGGCGGCTACACCTTC. Translated, it gives CASSIRQGGGYTF.

A few counts support this clonotype. Written as DNA, the CDR3 is TGTGCCAGCAGTTGGCTCTTCAATGAGCAGTTCTTC. Protein sequence: CASSWLFNEQFF. V and J are TRBV28 and TRBJ2-1; unclear D gene. The length of the CDR3 is 12 residues. CDR1 and CDR2 (germline): MDHEN, SYDVKM. The ends were cut back, 4 bases at V and 6 bases at J, with 7 bases in the middle.

The chain recombines TRBV20-1 with TRBJ2-4, with D possibly being TRBD2 (6 bases). The CDR3 has 12 residues. Trimming removed 5 bases at V and 13 bases at J, with 18 bases between. The germline gives CDR1 DFQATT, CDR2 SNEGSKA (reference sequence). CDR3 sequence reads: CSAGKEGGWQYF. The CDR3 region has the DNA TGCAGTGCTGGAAAGGAAGGAGGGTGGCAGTACTTC.

In its sample, this clonotype was seen a few times. The V gene is TRBV12-3 or TRBV12-4, the J gene TRBJ2-7, with a weak D call TRBD2 (6 bases). Trimming shortened V by 6 bases and J by 2 bases, and 17 bases separated the two germline ends. The CDR3 is 15 residues long. CDR3 in DNA: TGTGCCAGCAGGTCTTTTGGCGGGGCCCCCTACGAGCAGTACTTC. Translation gives CASRSFGGAPYEQYF.

This chain joins TRBV27 and TRBJ2-7, with D uncertain. CDR1 MNHEY and CDR2 SMNVEV come from the germline V gene (reference sequence). Between the trimmed V and J ends, which lost 5 bases and 0 bases, there was a span of 11 bases. This CDR3 has 14 residues. The CDR3 nucleotides read TGTGCCAGCAGTCCAAGGTTTGACTCCTACGAGCAGTACTTC. Its translation is CASSPRFDSYEQYF.